This T cell receptor (beta chain) was recorded in a study of blood T cell repertoires in COVID-19. Whole-study context: Samples taken during acute and convalescent COVID-19 were collected in the United States, Italy and Spain. T cells, B-cell-depleted T cells, or PBMCs supplied cDNA or gDNA.

Per the authors' pipeline: The authors estimated nucleated cell counts from reference gene primer amplification. Profiled with immunoSEQ multiplex PCR; TCRdb holds only in-frame clones, not every one. Clone size and V and J calls were adopted from that table, with D and trimming inferred from the DNA. The sample lists some 400,000 clones, around 91% occurring once. Source material: peripheral blood. The receptor's source is a man between 18 and 29 years old with active or convalescent COVID-19.

This CDR3 is CASSRDWNSPLHF. Here the CDR3 DNA reads TGTGCCAGCAGTAGGGACTGGAATTCACCCCTCCACTTT. The genes are TRBV28 and TRBJ1-6, with D tentatively TRBD1 (5 bases). V was shortened by 5 bases and J by 7 bases, with 9 bases between the two germline ends. From germline, CDR1 is MDHEN and CDR2 SYDVKM. The CDR3 has 13 amino acids.